Listed here are 21 T cell receptor delta chains from one sample, sequenced in a study of gamma-delta chains in newborns, infants, children (dated by TCRdb to between 2018 and 2021). The sample was run on an Illumina MiSeq. TCRdb called clones from the public reads with CATT, and repeated DNA sequences were later combined into one row. In all, the sample holds about 4,100 delta-chain clones, and approximately 0.55% of those were seen once. More than 15% of the sample is taken by the ten largest. The sample was blood. Every receptor here comes from a child who was a newborn, infant or young child, either healthy, febrile or measles-vaccinated (not recorded which).

This clone was recorded a few times. The protein recorded in TCRdb matches a much larger clone and deviates from this DNA's translation at residue 3, suggesting a read error; the protein here is obtained by translating the DNA. The chain combines TRDV3 with TRDJ3; the match to TRDD3 covers 7 bases. The CDR3 spans 16 residues. The ends lost 4 bases at V and 0 bases at J; junction bases unmatched: 6. Germline V gene lookup returns CDR1 TVYSNPD and CDR2 GDNSRS (reference sequence). CDR3 amino acids: CASSWGSSWDTRQMFF. DNA for the CDR3: TGTGCCTCTTCTTGGGGGAGCTCCTGGGACACCCGACAGATGTTTTTC.

A note on this clone: The protein in TCRdb stems from a much larger clone and differs at residue 3 from this DNA's translation, likely a read error; here the protein is translated from the DNA. The chain joins TRDV2 to TRDJ3, with 9 bases aligning to TRDD3. Germline CDR1 and CDR2: GEAIGNYY and EKD. The CDR3 is 20 residues long. CDR3 loop: CASDTVLGDASSWDTRQMFF. CDR3 nucleotides: TGTGCCAGTGACACCGTACTGGGGGACGCAAGCTCCTGGGACACCCGACAGATGTTTTTC.

Notes on this clone: The protein TCRdb gives is from a much larger clone and does not agree with this DNA's translation at residue 4, likely a read error; the protein shown here comes from the DNA. The J gene is TRDJ3, the V gene TRDV3, with 12 bases aligning to TRDD3. The CDR3 is 18 residues long. Germline CDR1 TVYSNPD, CDR2 GDNSRS (reference sequence). Unmatched junction bases numbered 7, after V lost 2 bases and J lost 2 bases. CDR3 sequence: CAFFTGGYKAWDTRQMFF. Written as DNA, the CDR3 is TGTGCCTTTTTTACTGGGGGATACAAGGCCTGGGACACCCGACAGATGTTTTTC.

By sample share, this clone is medium-sized. The same CDR3 arises from other DNA sequences in this sample as well. The V gene is TRDV1, the J gene TRDJ1; 13 bases are shared with TRDD3. CDR3 length: 24 residues. J gave up 2 bases and V 3 bases, and 27 bases lay outside the gene matches. Looked up from germline, CDR1 is TSWWSYY and CDR2 is QGS. The CDR3 DNA reads as TGTGCTCTTGGGGACCGACTCCTCTTCCTTACTGGGGGATACGCGGTGAGGGGGACCGATAAACTCATCTTT. Amino acids: CALGDRLLFLTGGYAVRGTDKLIF.

Of note for this clone: A read error may produce the germline difference seen at one junction end. The chain uses TRDV2 and TRDJ3, with TRDD3 matching over 10 bases. CDR1 and CDR2 from the germline V gene are GEAIGNYY and EKD. This CDR3 has 20 residues. The CDR3 DNA sequence: TGTGCCTGTGACACCGTGGGGGATACTCGTAGCTCCTGGGATACCCGACAGGTGTTTTTC. Residues: CACDTVGDTRSSWDTRQVFF.

Concerning this clone itself: A much larger clone differs by one base, so this may be a read error. The chain combines TRDV2 with TRDJ3; 12 bases line up with TRDD3. This CDR3 has 19 residues. The V gene's germline CDR1 is GEAIGNYY and CDR2 EKD. J lost 2 bases, V lost 5 bases, and 9 bases had no gene match. CDR3 in amino acids: CACGTAPGGYAWDTRQMFF. CDR3 sequence (DNA): TGTGCCTGTGGCACTGCACCTGGGGGATACGCCTGGGACACCCGACAGATGTTTTTC.

About this clone itself: Being one base from a much bigger clone, this may be a read error. Distinct nucleotide sequences in the sample also encode this CDR3. The genes are TRDV1 and TRDJ1; D is unresolved. Germline CDR1 reads TSWWSYY; CDR2 reads QGS. The CDR3 spans 15 residues. CDR3 bases: TGTGCTCTTGGGGAACTTGCACTACTCACCGATAAGCTCATCTTT. It codes for CALGELALLTDKLIF.

In its sample, this clone ranks as medium-sized. A much larger clone differs from this one at a single base, so this may be a read error. Other DNA sequences in this specimen translate into the identical CDR3. The chain is built from TRDV2 and TRDJ3; 9 bases fit TRDD3. The CDR3 contains 15 residues. V lost 7 bases to trimming and J lost 2 bases; unmatched junction nucleotides: 2. Per germline, CDR1 GEAIGNYY and CDR2 EKD. The CDR3 spells CACDWGTWDTRQMFF. CDR3 DNA sequence: TGTGCCTGCGACTGGGGGACCTGGGACACCCGACAGATGTTTTTC.

This clone was seen a handful of times. A much bigger clone sits one base away, suggesting this may be a read error. Other nucleotide sequences in the sample specify the same CDR3. The V gene is TRDV2, the J gene TRDJ2; 13 bases line up with TRDD3. The germline gives CDR1 GEAIGNYY, CDR2 EKD. This CDR3 comprises 19 residues. The CDR3 nucleotides read TGTGCCTGTGATCCAGTACTGGGGGATACGGCAGCTTTGACGGCACAACTCTTCTTT. It codes for CACDPVLGDTAALTAQLFF.

Regarding this clone: For this DNA, TCRdb reports the protein of a much larger clone, which diverges at residue 12, most likely from a read error; the protein presented here is translated directly from the DNA. The V gene is TRDV2, the J gene TRDJ3, with a weak D call TRDD3 (6 bases). The CDR3 runs to 18 residues. Germline assignment: CDR1 GEAIGNYY and CDR2 EKD. The CDR3 region is CACDMGVPGSWGTRQMFF. The DNA for the CDR3 is TGTGCCTGTGACATGGGGGTACCAGGCTCCTGGGGCACCCGACAGATGTTTTTC.

This clone came up a few times. The V call is TRDV2, the J call TRDJ3; 9 bases are shared with TRDD3. This CDR3 has 17 residues. The germline gives CDR1 GEAIGNYY, CDR2 EKD. V lost 4 bases and J lost 3; bases outside the gene matches: 6. This CDR3 reads CACDTGGNGWDTRQMFF. CDR3 nucleotides: TGTGCCTGTGATACTGGGGGAAATGGCTGGGACACCCGACAGATGTTTTTC.

This clone has only a few counts. A far larger clone lies a single base away; this is likely a read error. CDR3 loop: CACDVPGDLTAQLFF. In DNA, the CDR3 is TGTGCCTGTGACGTACCGGGGGATTTGACAGCACAACTCTTCTTT. V gene TRDV2 combines with J gene TRDJ2; possibly TRDD3 for D (6 bases). V lost 3 bases, J lost 1 base, and 11 bases lay in between. CDR1 and CDR2 (germline): GEAIGNYY, EKD. The CDR3 loop spans 15 amino acids.

This clone is medium-sized within its sample. Other DNA variants within this sample encode the same CDR3. The chain is built from TRDV2 and TRDJ3; no clear D gene. CDR3 length: 17 amino acids. Trimming removed 2 bases from V and 5 bases from J, with 15 bases in between. Germline V gene sequence: CDR1 GEAIGNYY, CDR2 EKD. The CDR3 sequence is CACDNWADWRDTRQMFF. The CDR3 bases are TGTGCCTGTGACAATTGGGCGGATTGGCGGGACACCCGACAGATGTTTTTC.

Concerning this clone itself: This may be a read error, as it is one base from a much larger clone. This sample includes further DNA sequences coding for the same CDR3. V and J are TRDV2 and TRDJ3, with 9 bases fitting TRDD3. The CDR3 has 17 amino acids. Per germline, CDR1 GEAIGNYY and CDR2 EKD. CDR3 nucleotide sequence: TGTGCCTGTGACACCGTGGGGGGATACTGGGACACCCGGCAGATGTTTTTC. Encoded protein: CACDTVGGYWDTRQMFF.

This clone has more than one count but fewer than ten. A far bigger clonotype differs at one base, so this is likely a read error. Within the sample, other DNA sequences also encode this same CDR3. The chain is built from TRDV2 and TRDJ3, with 11 positions matching TRDD3. The CDR3 runs to 17 residues. The germline gives CDR1 GEAIGNYY, CDR2 EKD. For the CDR3, the DNA is TGTGCCTGTGACATACTGGGGGATAACTGGGACACCCGACAGATGTTCTTC. Translated, it gives CACDILGDNWDTRQMFF.

The table lists this clone with a few counts. A read error is possible here, since a much larger clone lies one base away. The gene calls are TRDV2 and TRDJ3; 13 bases match TRDD3. The germline gives CDR1 GEAIGNYY, CDR2 EKD. The CDR3 totals 21 residues. The CDR3 loop is CACDTKLGDTGSSWDTLQMFF. CDR3 nucleotides: TGTGCCTGTGACACGAAACTGGGGGATACGGGGAGCTCCTGGGACACCCTACAGATGTTTTTC.

In regard to this clone: A read error is the likely source, as a far larger clone sits one nucleotide away. This CDR3 is also generated by other DNA sequences in the sample. The chain has TRDV2 and TRDJ2; 10 nucleotides match TRDD3. CDR1 and CDR2 (germline): GEAIGNYY, EKD. The CDR3 has 16 residues. The CDR3 sequence: CACDTVGDTLTAQLFF. CDR3 coding DNA: TGTGCCTGTGACACCGTGGGGGATACTTTGACAGCACAGCTCTTCTTT.

This clone was observed at least ten times. Only one base separates this from a far larger clonotype, so it likely reflects a read error. V gene TRDV2 combines with J gene TRDJ3; TRDD3 agrees at 7 bases. The CDR3 covers 17 residues. Germline values: CDR1 GEAIGNYY, CDR2 EKD. The CDR3 sequence is CACDTWGSSWGTRQMFF. The CDR3 DNA follows: TGTGCCTGTGACACCTGGGGGAGCTCCTGGGGCACCCGACAGATGTTTTTC.

Details on this clone: A far larger clone is one base from this, pointing to a likely read error. This sample also contains other DNA sequences that code for the same CDR3. This chain links TRDV2 with TRDJ3; 13 bases agree with TRDD3. This CDR3 is 19 amino acids long. From germline, CDR1 is GEAIGNYY and CDR2 EKD. The CDR3 is CACDILGDTNSWDTRQMFF. The CDR3 nucleotides are TGTGCCTGTGACATACTGGGGGATACGAACTCCTGGGACACCCGACAAATGTTTTTC.

Remarks on this clone: The TCRdb protein comes from a much larger clone and disagrees with this DNA's translation at residue 3, likely due to a read error; the protein given here is derived from the DNA. The CDR3 loop is CAYDTGGYYSWDTRQMFF. In nucleotides, the CDR3 is TGTGCCTATGACACTGGGGGATACTACTCCTGGGACACCCGACAGATGTTTTTC. J is TRDJ3 and V is TRDV2; 12 nucleotides align to TRDD3. This CDR3 spans 18 amino acids. Germline loops: CDR1 GEAIGNYY, CDR2 EKD.

This clone has a handful of counts. For this DNA, TCRdb reports the protein of a much larger clone, which diverges at residue 16, most likely from a read error; the protein presented here is translated directly from the DNA. The chain employs TRDV2 and TRDJ3; TRDD3 aligns across 7 bases. Per the germline V gene, CDR1 is GEAIGNYY and CDR2 is EKD. The CDR3 sequence is 18 residues long. The CDR3 nucleotides read TGTGCCTGTGACACCGTTCACTGGGGCGCCTGGGACACCCGACAGACGTTTTTC. Amino acid sequence: CACDTVHWGAWDTRQTFF.